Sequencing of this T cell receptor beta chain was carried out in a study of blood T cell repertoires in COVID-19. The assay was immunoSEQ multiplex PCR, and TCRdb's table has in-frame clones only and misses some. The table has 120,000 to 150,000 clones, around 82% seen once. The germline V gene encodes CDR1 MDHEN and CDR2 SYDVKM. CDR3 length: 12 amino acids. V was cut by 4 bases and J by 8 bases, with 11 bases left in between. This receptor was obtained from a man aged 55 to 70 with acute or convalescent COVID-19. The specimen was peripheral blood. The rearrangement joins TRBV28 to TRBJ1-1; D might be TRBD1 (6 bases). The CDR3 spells CASSSWTAEAFF. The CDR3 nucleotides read TGTGCCAGCAGTTCTTGGACAGCAGAAGCTTTCTTT. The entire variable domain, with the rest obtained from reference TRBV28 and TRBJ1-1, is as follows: DVKVTQSSRYLVKRTGEKVFLECVQDMDHENMFWYRQDPGLGLRLIYFSYDVKMKEKGDIPEGYSVSREKKERFSLILESASTNQTSMYLCASSSWTAEAFFGQGTRLTVV.